The next 26 T cell receptor beta chains were all read from a single sample in a study of T cells in Graves' hyperthyroidism and ophthalmopathy. Researchers took RNA transcripts and amplified the TCR beta CDR3 regions from them. The HTBI set primed first-round TCR CDR3 RT-PCR. TCRdb redid the calling of the multiplex PCR reads with MiXCR, one entry per CDR3 protein. The sample lists about 560,000 distinct CDR3 sequences; 12% to 15% were seen once. Specimen: blood. The receptor set was obtained from a woman between 40 and 55 years old with Graves' hyperthyroidism.

This clonotype was observed many times. Its ends do not fully match the called genes, so a read error is possible. The gene calls are TRBV2 and TRBJ2-3, with a tentative D call TRBD2 (5 bases). Germline V gene data show CDR1 as SNHLY and CDR2 as FYNNEI. There are 14 residues in the CDR3. CDR3 in DNA: TGTGCCAGCGGTGACTATCCTCACACAGATACGCAGTATTTT. Translated: CASGDYPHTDTQYF.

There are many counts of this clonotype. This rearrangement joins TRBV28 to TRBJ2-7; the match to TRBD2 covers 12 bases. The germline gives CDR1 MDHEN, CDR2 SYDVKM. The CDR3 is made up of 17 amino acids. Germline trimming cut 2 bases from V and 0 bases from J; bases unmatched to any gene: 5. CDR3 coding DNA: TGTGCCAGCAGTTTAGGTGCTAGCGGGAGGGCCTCCTACGAGCAGTACTTC. Amino acids: CASSLGASGRASYEQYF.

The V and J genes are TRBV27 and TRBJ2-1, with 8 positions matching TRBD2. The CDR3 has 11 residues. The V segment lost 6 bases and the J segment 9 bases; nucleotides outside the gene matches: 1. The germline V gene has CDR1 MNHEY and CDR2 SMNVEV (reference sequence). The chain's CDR3 is CASSGRGEQFF. The CDR3 bases are TGTGCCAGCAGCGGGAGGGGTGAGCAGTTCTTC.

This clonotype occurred many times. The chain carries TRBV28 and TRBJ2-1, with D unclear. Per the germline V gene, CDR1 is MDHEN and CDR2 is SYDVKM. The CDR3 loop spans 15 amino acids. The V and J ends lost 3 bases and 5 bases respectively, with 14 bases between them. CDR3 DNA: TGTGCCAGCAGTTTTAAAGTGTGGGGTGACAATGAGCAGTTCTTC. Its translation is CASSFKVWGDNEQFF.

This clonotype was counted many times. The CDR3 sequence: CASSESRDAGGTEAFF. CDR3 coding DNA: TGTGCCAGCTCCGAATCAAGAGATGCAGGGGGCACTGAAGCTTTCTTT. The chain is built from TRBV18 and TRBJ1-1; TRBD1 aligns across 7 bases. Germline CDR1 and CDR2: KGHSH and LQKENI. Trimming at V came to 6 bases and at J to 4 bases, leaving 14 bases not matched to a gene. The CDR3 contains 16 residues.

This chain links TRBV18 with TRBJ1-1; no reliable D call. This CDR3 is built from 13 residues. Germline V gene data show CDR1 as KGHSH and CDR2 as LQKENI. V was clipped by 3 bases and J by 10 bases, with 15 bases between them. The DNA of the CDR3 is TGTGCCAGCTCACCGTCTCCGGGCCTTGGAGCTTTCTTT. This sequence encodes CASSPSPGLGAFF.

The chain has TRBV7-9 and TRBJ2-1; tentative D call: TRBD2 (6 bases). Trimming shortened V by 2 bases and J by 7 bases, and 21 bases separated the two germline ends. CDR1 is SEHNR, CDR2 FQNEAQ, per germline (reference sequence). The CDR3 spans 17 residues. CDR3: CASSLSFGAGVQNEQFF. The CDR3, as DNA: TGTGCCAGCAGCTTAAGTTTTGGAGCGGGTGTTCAAAATGAGCAGTTCTTC.

This clonotype has a count of ten or more. The CDR3: CASSSGARDEQYF. In nucleotides, the CDR3 is TGCGCCAGCAGCTCCGGGGCTCGGGACGAGCAGTACTTC. The chain is built from TRBV5-1 and TRBJ2-7; D may match TRBD1 or TRBD2 (5 bases each). The V end lost 3 bases, the J end lost 5 bases, and 12 bases lay between the germline ends. The CDR3 has 13 amino acids. Per the germline V gene, CDR1 is SGHRS and CDR2 is YFSETQ.

This clonotype was seen a few times. The CDR3 DNA is TGTGCCAGCAGCCGCTCGGCGGCATCTGGGCAGTTCTTC. Its translation is CASSRSAASGQFF. This sequence joins TRBV14 and TRBJ2-1; no clear D. Between the trimmed V and J ends, which lost 4 bases and 12 bases, there was a span of 16 bases. Germline V CDR1 and CDR2: SGHDN, FVKESK. This CDR3 has 13 amino acids.

This clonotype came up many times. The rearrangement links TRBV5-1 to TRBJ2-7; 7 positions agree with TRBD2. The CDR3 runs 12 residues. V was clipped by 3 bases and J by 5 bases; unmatched bases: 2. Germline CDR1 and CDR2: SGHRS and YFSETQ. As DNA, the CDR3 is TGCGCCAGCAGCTCCGGACTAGACGAGCAGTACTTC. Translated, it gives CASSSGLDEQYF. The whole variable domain, remainder taken from reference TRBV5-1 and TRBJ2-7, is KAGVTQTPRYLIKTRGQQVTLSCSPISGHRSVSWYQQTPGQGLQFLFEYFSETQRNKGNFPGRFSGRQFSNSRSEMNVSTLELGDSALYLCASSSGLDEQYFGPGTRLTVT.

This clonotype has a count of ten or more. This CDR3 is CAWQGQGSSYNEQFF. CDR3 nucleotide sequence: TGTGCCTGGCAGGGACAGGGGAGCTCCTACAATGAGCAGTTCTTC. The V and J genes are TRBV30 and TRBJ2-1; 10 nucleotides line up with TRBD1. Germline loops: CDR1 GTSNPN, CDR2 SVGIG (reference sequence). V dropped 5 bases and J dropped 0; count of bases not matched to a gene: 4. CDR3 length equals 15 residues.

This clonotype was recorded many times. The chain joins TRBV28 to TRBJ1-1; D unclear. The germline CDR1 and CDR2 sequences are MDHEN and SYDVKM. The V end lost 5 bases, the J end lost 11 bases, and 18 bases lay between the germline ends. The CDR3 has 13 amino acids. The DNA of the CDR3 is TGTGCCAGCAGTAGGGCCCGCGGGGATATGGCTTTCTTT. Translation: CASSRARGDMAFF.

This clonotype was counted at least ten times. V usage is TRBV3-1 and J usage is TRBJ2-3, with D unresolved. The CDR3 extends over 16 amino acids. The V end was cut by 1 base, the J end by 0 bases, with 11 bases between. Germline-derived CDR1 and CDR2 are LGHDT and YNNKEL (reference sequence). CDR3 residues: CASSQVSGSSTDTQYF. The DNA for the CDR3 is TGTGCCAGCAGCCAAGTTTCAGGTTCTAGCACAGATACGCAGTATTTT.

On this clonotype: A read error may be the cause here, since a much bigger clone is one base away. The V call is TRBV9, the J call TRBJ2-1; a possible D gene is TRBD2 (5 bases). Germline V CDR1 and CDR2: SGDLS, YYNGEE. The CDR3 runs 15 residues. The CDR3 DNA sequence: TGTGCCAGAAGCGTAGGAGGCGGGCTGGGAAATGAGCAGTTCTTC. This codes for CARSVGGGLGNEQFF.

This clonotype was counted at least ten times. This chain links TRBV28 with TRBJ2-7; D not certain. Germline CDR1 and CDR2: MDHEN and SYDVKM. Trimming stripped 2 bases from V and 0 bases from J, with 11 bases between. There are 15 residues in the CDR3. CDR3 nucleotide sequence: TGTGCCAGCAGTTTACGCGTCGGATTCTCCTACGAGCAGTACTTC. It codes for CASSLRVGFSYEQYF. Combining the CDR3 with reference TRBV28 and TRBJ2-7 gives the whole variable domain DVKVTQSSRYLVKRTGEKVFLECVQDMDHENMFWYRQDPGLGLRLIYFSYDVKMKEKGDIPEGYSVSREKKERFSLILESASTNQTSMYLCASSLRVGFSYEQYFGPGTRLTVT.

This clonotype was observed at least ten times. The chain employs TRBV11-2 and TRBJ2-1, with D perhaps matching TRBD2 (5 bases). Trimming left V 5 bases short and J 3 bases short, with 14 bases between. Germline lookup yields CDR1 SGHAT and CDR2 FQNNGV. This CDR3 is 15 amino acids long. Here the CDR3 DNA reads TGTGCCAGCAGCCTGAGGCGGGTCCGCTACAATGAGCAGTTCTTC. It encodes CASSLRRVRYNEQFF.

As concerns this clonotype: Its ends do not fully match the called genes, so a read error is possible. V usage is TRBV27 and J usage is TRBJ1-1; 10 bases fit TRBD1. Germline values: CDR1 MNHEY, CDR2 SMNVEV (reference sequence). This CDR3 has 18 residues. The DNA of the CDR3 is TGCGCCAGCAGCTTAACCACCGGGACAGGGGTAAGGAACACTGAAGCTTTCTTT. As protein: CASSLTTGTGVRNTEAFF.

This clonotype came up many times. This chain connects TRBV12-3 or TRBV12-4 to TRBJ2-7; TRBD1 aligns across 10 bases. The CDR3 contains 15 residues. The ends lost 5 bases at V and 2 bases at J; junction bases unmatched: 6. CDR3 residues: CASSIRTGGPYEQYF. As DNA, the CDR3 is TGTGCCAGCAGTATACGGACAGGGGGTCCCTACGAGCAGTACTTC.

This clonotype was observed a few times. The chain carries TRBV9 and TRBJ2-3; D call uncertain. The CDR3 totals 16 residues. Germline assignment: CDR1 SGDLS and CDR2 YYNGEE. Trimming shortened V by 4 bases and J by 2 bases, and 17 bases separated the two germline ends. This chain's CDR3 is CASSFRGRAPTDTQYF. The CDR3 region has the DNA TGTGCCAGCAGCTTCCGTGGACGGGCGCCCACAGATACGCAGTATTTT.

This clonotype was counted many times. This rearrangement joins TRBV20-1 to TRBJ1-2; a possible D gene is TRBD1 (5 bases). Trimming stripped 6 bases from V and 3 bases from J, with 14 bases between. From germline, CDR1 is DFQATT and CDR2 SNEGSKA (reference sequence). This CDR3 has 13 residues. CDR3 nucleotide sequence: TGCAGTGCCCCTCGGACATATGACTATGGCTACACCTTC. Its translation: CSAPRTYDYGYTF.

Many counts were recorded for this clonotype. The rearrangement joins TRBV30 to TRBJ1-1; no clear D. The germline V gene encodes CDR1 GTSNPN and CDR2 SVGIG (reference sequence). V shed 1 base and J shed 9 bases, with 15 bases lying between them. The CDR3 spans 13 residues. The DNA for the CDR3 is TGTGCCTGGAGTGGCTTAAAGGACCAGCAAGCTTTCTTT. Residues: CAWSGLKDQQAFF.

This clonotype was seen ten or more times. The V gene is TRBV7-3, the J gene TRBJ1-2; 7 bases are shared with TRBD1. Germline V gene lookup returns CDR1 SGHTA and CDR2 FQGTGA. The CDR3 has 14 amino acids. After removal of 1 base from V and 3 bases from J, the junction contained 2 bases not matched to a gene. As DNA, the CDR3 is TGTGCCAGCAGCTTAAGGGACAGTGACTATGGCTACACCTTC. Translation: CASSLRDSDYGYTF.

In its sample, this clonotype was seen many times. J is TRBJ2-3 and V is TRBV7-3; possible D gene TRBD1, 5 bases. There are 14 residues in the CDR3. Trimming shortened V by 5 bases and J by 3 bases, and 12 bases separated the two germline ends. Germline V lookup: CDR1 SGHTA, CDR2 FQGTGA. This CDR3 reads CASSNGHSTDTQYF. As DNA, the CDR3 is TGTGCCAGCAGCAATGGACACTCAACAGATACGCAGTATTTT.

The gene calls are TRBV20-1 and TRBJ2-6; maybe TRBD2 (5 bases). The CDR3 is 14 amino acids. The germline V gene has CDR1 DFQATT and CDR2 SNEGSKA (reference sequence). V gave up 6 bases and J gave up 2 bases, with 11 bases separating them. Here the CDR3 DNA reads TGCAGTGCCACCCGGGGTGCTGGGGCCAACGTCCTGACTTTC. It yields the protein CSATRGAGANVLTF.

In this sample, this clonotype turned up many times. The CDR3 DNA is TGTGCCAGCAGCTTAGCTACTTGGGAGGCCGGGCTAGCGGGTGTCCAAACGGACTACGAGCAGTACTTC. Amino acid sequence: CASSLATWEAGLAGVQTDYEQYF. This chain connects TRBV11-1 to TRBJ2-7, with 8 bases lining up with TRBD2. CDR3 length equals 23 residues. V shed 0 bases, J shed 3 bases, and the junction held 28 bases outside the gene matches. Germline values: CDR1 SGHAT, CDR2 FQDESV (reference sequence).

At least ten counts were recorded for this clonotype. The rearrangement uses TRBV5-1 and TRBJ2-1; 14 nucleotides line up with TRBD2. Germline V gene data show CDR1 as SGHRS and CDR2 as YFSETQ. Trimming removed 7 bases from V and 5 bases from J; junction bases left unmatched: 11. This CDR3 contains 17 residues. In nucleotides, the CDR3 is TGCGCCAGCCAGAGACAGGGGACTAGCGGGAGAGACAATGAGCAGTTCTTC. Its protein is CASQRQGTSGRDNEQFF.